The 26 T cell receptor beta chains in this list originate from one sample, sequenced in a study of blood T cell repertoires in COVID-19. Only in-frame clones appear in the TCRdb table, and some are missing; sequencing was by immunoSEQ multiplex PCR. The table has 100,000 to 150,000 clones, roughly 80% seen once. Sample: peripheral blood. The source is a human donor in a cohort sampled during active COVID-19.

This clone was detected only once. V and J are TRBV29-1 and TRBJ1-2, with D possibly TRBD1 on 6 matching bases. V was cut by 6 bases and J by 4 bases, with 12 bases left in between. The CDR3 length is 12 residues. Germline CDR1 SQVTM, CDR2 ANQGSEA. The CDR3 DNA sequence: TGCAGCGTCCCGGACAGAAGCTATGGCTACACCTTC. This encodes CSVPDRSYGYTF.

The rearrangement links TRBV19 to TRBJ2-3; 10 bases map to TRBD2. The CDR3 runs 17 residues. Unmatched junction bases numbered 12, after V lost 5 bases and J lost 4 bases. Germline V gives CDR1 LNHDA, CDR2 SQIVND (reference sequence). Here the CDR3 DNA reads TGTGCCAGTAGTGCCTCTCAGCGGGGGGGCTTTCCAGATACGCAGTATTTT. This encodes CASSASQRGGFPDTQYF.

This chain uses TRBV5-1 with TRBJ2-5; D gene unclear. This CDR3 has 14 residues. The V gene's germline CDR1 is SGHRS and CDR2 YFSETQ. With 0 bases removed from V and 3 bases from J, the gap between germline ends came to 9 bases. The CDR3 is CASSLAGTEETQYF. CDR3 DNA sequence: TGCGCCAGCAGCTTGGCCGGAACAGAAGAGACCCAGTACTTC. Combining the CDR3 with reference TRBV5-1 and TRBJ2-5 gives the whole variable domain KAGVTQTPRYLIKTRGQQVTLSCSPISGHRSVSWYQQTPGQGLQFLFEYFSETQRNKGNFPGRFSGRQFSNSRSEMNVSTLELGDSALYLCASSLAGTEETQYFGPGTRLLVL.

The chain carries TRBV10-1 and TRBJ2-7, with D possibly matching TRBD2 (6 bases). CDR1 and CDR2 (germline): WNHNN, SYGVQD (reference sequence). The CDR3 has 16 residues. Trimming left V 0 bases short and J 0 bases short, with 12 bases between. CDR3 in amino acids: CASSESQRALSYEQYF. The CDR3 DNA sequence: TGCGCCAGCAGTGAGTCGCAGCGGGCTCTCTCCTACGAGCAGTACTTC.

The rearrangement joins TRBV19 to TRBJ1-2; no reliable D call. V lost 3 bases and J lost 3, with 8 bases in between. There are 13 residues in the CDR3. CDR1 is LNHDA, CDR2 SQIVND, per germline (reference sequence). The CDR3 spells CASSIPPDYGYTF. Here the CDR3 DNA reads TGTGCCAGTAGTATTCCCCCAGACTATGGCTACACCTTC.

This rearrangement joins TRBV6-6 to TRBJ2-5; D gene unclear. This CDR3 has 15 residues. V was shortened by 2 bases and J by 7 bases, with 17 bases between the two germline ends. Germline lookup yields CDR1 MNHNY and CDR2 SVGAGI (reference sequence). Written as DNA, the CDR3 is TGTGCCAGCAGTTACCCGCAGTTTGGCGGCGGGACCCAGTACTTC. Amino acid sequence: CASSYPQFGGGTQYF.

This clone was observed a single time. CDR3 nucleotide sequence: TGTGCCAGCAGTGAACAGGGACAGAACAGCAATCAGCCCCAGCATTTT. The encoded protein is CASSEQGQNSNQPQHF. This chain uses TRBV6-1 with TRBJ1-5; 7 nucleotides agree with TRBD1. J lost 1 base, V lost 2 bases, and 5 bases had no gene match. This CDR3 contains 16 residues. The germline gives CDR1 MNHNS, CDR2 SASEGT.

The chain joins TRBV14 to TRBJ1-2; 10 bases map to TRBD1. The CDR3 is 16 residues long. Germline V CDR1 and CDR2: SGHDN, FVKESK. The V gene end was trimmed by 0 bases and the J gene end by 2 bases; junction bases not matched to a gene: 3. The CDR3 sequence is CASSQDRDRGNYGYTF. The CDR3 DNA sequence: TGTGCCAGCAGCCAAGATCGGGACAGGGGAAACTATGGCTACACCTTC.

This chain links TRBV7-2 with TRBJ2-3; TRBD1 is a possible D gene (5 bases). Trimming removed 2 bases at V and 2 bases at J, with 17 bases between. Germline V gives CDR1 SGHTA, CDR2 FQGNSA. This CDR3 is 17 amino acids long. The CDR3 protein is CASSLSVRQQSTDTQYF. CDR3 in DNA: TGTGCCAGCAGCTTAAGTGTTCGACAGCAGTCCACAGATACGCAGTATTTT.

The chain uses TRBV5-4 and TRBJ2-5, with 10 bases identical to TRBD1. The germline V gene has CDR1 SGHNT and CDR2 YYREEE (reference sequence). Trimming at V came to 4 bases and at J to 2 bases, leaving 2 bases not matched to a gene. There are 14 residues in the CDR3. CDR3 sequence: CASSPDRGQETQYF. For the CDR3, the DNA is TGTGCCAGCAGCCCGGACAGGGGGCAAGAGACCCAGTACTTC.

The chain couples TRBV3-1 (or the pseudogene TRBV3-2) to TRBJ2-3; TRBD2 matches 8 bases. V gave up 0 bases and J gave up 2 bases; unmatched junction bases: 7. The germline CDR1 and CDR2 sequences are LGHDT and YNNKEL (reference sequence). The CDR3 covers 17 residues. The chain's CDR3 is CASSQDQGSGVTDTQYF. The CDR3 nucleotides are TGTGCCAGCAGCCAAGATCAGGGTAGCGGGGTCACAGATACGCAGTATTTT.

V is TRBV2 and J is TRBJ2-5, with a tentative D call TRBD2 (5 bases). CDR3 length: 16 amino acids. Germline V lookup: CDR1 SNHLY, CDR2 FYNNEI. Trimming cost V 8 bases and J 2 bases, with 21 bases left between them. CDR3 DNA: TGTGCCAGCCATAGCGAGGACCGAATCTCTCAAGAGACCCAGTACTTC. Translated: CASHSEDRISQETQYF.

The rearrangement uses TRBV15 and TRBJ2-5, with a tentative D call TRBD1 (6 bases). The germline V gene has CDR1 LNHNV and CDR2 YYDKDF (reference sequence). V shed 3 bases and J shed 5 bases, with 19 bases lying between them. The CDR3 spans 16 residues. This chain's CDR3 is CATSRRQASMRETQYF. For the CDR3, the DNA is TGTGCCACCAGCAGGCGACAGGCCTCGATGAGGGAGACCCAGTACTTC.

A word on this clone: The sample carries other DNA sequences with the same CDR3. This chain connects TRBV19 to TRBJ1-1; 9 bases map to TRBD1. Germline V CDR1 and CDR2: LNHDA, SQIVND (reference sequence). Losses at the gene ends were 1 base for V and 0 bases for J; bases not matched to a gene: 3. This CDR3 spans 16 amino acids. The CDR3 region is CASSIGTGALNTEAFF. The CDR3 DNA follows: TGTGCCAGTAGTATAGGGACAGGGGCCTTGAACACTGAAGCTTTCTTT.

V is TRBV7-6 and J is TRBJ1-3; no clear D gene. Trimming shortened V by 5 bases and J by 0 bases, and 11 bases separated the two germline ends. Germline lookup yields CDR1 SGHVS and CDR2 FNYEAQ. The CDR3 runs to 15 residues. CDR3 DNA: TGTGCCAGCAGCGTAGACTCGAGCTCTGGAAACACCATATATTTT. Translation: CASSVDSSSGNTIYF.

This clone came up a few times. The sample carries other DNA sequences with the same CDR3. J is TRBJ1-2 and V is TRBV6-5; 7 nucleotides align to TRBD1. CDR1 is MNHEY, CDR2 SVGAGI, per germline. Germline trimming cut 10 bases from V and 3 bases from J; bases unmatched to any gene: 5. The CDR3 length is 12 residues. The CDR3 reads CATSGQYYGYTF. In nucleotides, the CDR3 is TGTGCCACTTCGGGACAGTACTATGGCTACACCTTC.

The chain couples TRBV19 to TRBJ1-2; perhaps TRBD1 as D (5 bases). The CDR3 covers 12 residues. Looked up from germline, CDR1 is LNHDA and CDR2 is SQIVND (reference sequence). Trimming pared 10 bases from V and 8 bases from J, leaving 17 bases between. CDR3: CATRGDSRGYTF. CDR3 in DNA: TGTGCCACCCGAGGGGACTCTAGAGGCTACACCTTC.

The chain combines TRBV24-1 with TRBJ2-2; 15 bases are a match to TRBD2. V shed 4 bases and J 5 bases; nucleotides not matched to a gene: 10. The germline V gene has CDR1 KGHDR and CDR2 SFDVKD. This CDR3 is built from 19 residues. This chain's CDR3 is CATSESGLAGGRPTGELFF. In DNA form, the CDR3 reads TGTGCCACCAGTGAGTCGGGACTAGCGGGGGGCCGGCCTACCGGGGAGCTGTTTTTT.

The chain couples TRBV7-2 to TRBJ2-7, with D maybe TRBD2 (5 bases). The length of the CDR3 is 14 residues. CDR1 is SGHTA, CDR2 FQGNSA, per germline. Trimming pared 1 base from V and 5 bases from J, leaving 12 bases between. The CDR3, as DNA: TGTGCCAGCAGCTTAGGCGGGTTTAATAACGAGCAGTACTTC. Translating gives CASSLGGFNNEQYF. Drawing the rest from reference TRBV7-2 and TRBJ2-7, the complete variable domain is GAGVSQSPSNKVTEKGKDVELRCDPISGHTALYWYRQSLGQGLEFLIYFQGNSAPDKSGLPSDRFSAERTGGSVSTLTIQRTQQEDSAVYLCASSLGGFNNEQYFGPGTRLTVT.

This chain uses TRBV15 with TRBJ1-2, with D perhaps TRBD1 (6 bases). This CDR3 is 15 amino acids long. V lost 9 bases and J lost 2, with 19 bases in between. Germline V CDR1 and CDR2: LNHNV, YYDKDF (reference sequence). CDR3 sequence reads: CATNKSPGHNYGYTF. As DNA, the CDR3 is TGTGCCACAAACAAATCGCCGGGACACAACTATGGCTACACCTTC. The entire variable domain, with the rest obtained from reference TRBV15 and TRBJ1-2, is as follows: DAMVIQNPRYQVTQFGKPVTLSCSQTLNHNVMYWYQQKSSQAPKLLFHYYDKDFNNEADTPDNFQSRRPNTSFCFLDIRSPGLGDTAMYLCATNKSPGHNYGYTFGSGTRLTVV.

The chain employs TRBV4-1 and TRBJ1-1; 7 nucleotides align to TRBD1. The CDR3 length is 16 residues. Trimming at V came to 2 bases and at J to 0 bases, leaving 6 bases not matched to a gene. CDR1 MGHRA and CDR2 YSYEKL come from the germline V gene. CDR3 protein: CASSQRGGTVNTEAFF. The CDR3 nucleotides are TGCGCCAGCAGCCAACGCGGGGGGACAGTGAACACTGAAGCTTTCTTT.

In nucleotides, the CDR3 is TGTGCCAGCAGTGAAGTGGTGGAAGTAGCGGGGGGTTTGCAAGAGACCCAGTACTTC. This sequence encodes CASSEVVEVAGGLQETQYF. This rearrangement joins TRBV2 to TRBJ2-5; 10 positions match TRBD2. The V gene end was trimmed by 1 base and the J gene end by 2 bases; junction bases not matched to a gene: 13. The germline V gene has CDR1 SNHLY and CDR2 FYNNEI. The CDR3 sequence is 19 residues long.

This rearrangement joins TRBV4-1 to TRBJ2-7; 9 bases fit TRBD1. Germline values: CDR1 MGHRA, CDR2 YSYEKL. Trimming cost V 3 bases and J 2 bases; bases outside gene matches: 2. CDR3 length equals 14 residues. The CDR3 DNA follows: TGCGCCAGCAGCCAGGACAGGGGCCCCTACGAGCAGTACTTC. Its protein product is CASSQDRGPYEQYF.

In its sample, this clone was seen a few times. The V and J genes are TRBV5-6 and TRBJ1-5; D is ambiguous. V lost 2 bases and J 5 bases, leaving 5 bases between the germline ends. CDR1 is SGHDT and CDR2 is YYEEEE in the germline V gene. There are 12 residues in the CDR3. CDR3 bases: TGTGCCAGCAGCTTCGGGGATCAGCCCCAGCATTTT. This gives the protein CASSFGDQPQHF.

The CDR3 nucleotides are TGTGCCAGCGACTCCCGTCGGGGGATCGGTGAAGCTTTCTTT. It is translated as CASDSRRGIGEAFF. V and J are TRBV2 and TRBJ1-1; tentatively, D is TRBD1 (5 bases). The CDR3 length is 14 residues. V dropped 8 bases and J dropped 7 bases, with 20 bases sitting between them. CDR1 and CDR2 from the germline V gene are SNHLY and FYNNEI.

The rearrangement uses TRBV28 and TRBJ2-1; TRBD1 matches 12 bases. After removal of 6 bases from V and 6 bases from J, the junction contained 9 bases not matched to a gene. The CDR3 is made up of 16 amino acids. Per germline, CDR1 MDHEN and CDR2 SYDVKM. DNA of the CDR3: TGTGCCAGCAGCCAACCGGGACAGGGGGCTTTCAATGAGCAGTTCTTC. Protein: CASSQPGQGAFNEQFF.